This T cell receptor beta chain was found in a study of PD-1 blockade in classical Hodgkin lymphoma. Germline CDR1 is SEHNR and CDR2 is FQNEAQ (reference sequence). Trimming removed 5 bases from V and 6 bases from J; junction bases left unmatched: 12. The CDR3 totals 15 residues. About this clone: Antigen: not known.

The time point denotes: cycle 4 day 1 (C4D1), after less than 7 weeks of nivolumab. Each patient's relapse followed autologous stem cell transplantation, and brentuximab vedotin exposure varied. Researchers report purifying CD4+ T cells from thawed PBMCs by magnetic negative selection. Patients had relapsed/refractory classical Hodgkin lymphoma with complete response, partial response or progressive disease as best response. Findings of the study overall: Lower baseline TCR diversity was reported for newly diagnosed patients than for healthy donors.

Repertoires were generated with immunoSEQ multiplex PCR, while TCRdb's copy carries only in-frame clones and drops some. The sample has 30,000 to 35,000 clones, under 90% seen once. This receptor was obtained from a human donor with classical Hodgkin lymphoma. Sequences were derived from CD4+ T cells from blood, sampled before the fourth cycle of nivolumab. The V and J genes are TRBV7-9 and TRBJ1-2; the match to TRBD1 covers 7 bases. This CDR3 is CASSAAGTVNDGYTF. DNA for the CDR3: TGTGCCAGCAGCGCGGCCGGGACAGTCAATGATGGCTACACCTTC.